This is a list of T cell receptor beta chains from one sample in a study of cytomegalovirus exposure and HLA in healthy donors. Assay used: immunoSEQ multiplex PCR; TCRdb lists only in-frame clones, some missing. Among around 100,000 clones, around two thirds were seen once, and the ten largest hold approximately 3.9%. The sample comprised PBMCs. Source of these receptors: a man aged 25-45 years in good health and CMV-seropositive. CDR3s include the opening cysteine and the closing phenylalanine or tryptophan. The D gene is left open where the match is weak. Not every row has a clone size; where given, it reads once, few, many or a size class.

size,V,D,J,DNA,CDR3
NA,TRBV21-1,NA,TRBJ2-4,TGTGCCAGCAGCAAACCGCGCAGGGAAGCCAAAAACATTCAGTACTTC,CASSKPRREAKNIQYF
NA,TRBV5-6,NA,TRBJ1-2,TGTGCCAGCACCCAGGTGAGCCAGGCCTATGGCTACACCTTC,CASTQVSQAYGYTF
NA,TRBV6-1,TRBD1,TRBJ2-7,TGTGCCAGCAGGACAGGGCGCGAGCAGTACTTC,CASRTGREQYF
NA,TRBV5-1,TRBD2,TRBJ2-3,TGCGCCAGCAGCGAGGGGACTACAGACACAGATACGCAGTATTTT,CASSEGTTDTDTQYF
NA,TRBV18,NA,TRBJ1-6,TGTGCCAGCTCACCTCTCAACCGGGGGTCGGATTCACCCCTCCACTTT,CASSPLNRGSDSPLHF
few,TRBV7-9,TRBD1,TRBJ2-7,TGTGCCAGCAGCCCCCTTTTCAGGGGGCTTTCCGAGCAGTACTTC,CASSPLFRGLSEQYF
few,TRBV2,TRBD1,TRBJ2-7,TGTGCCAGCACAGGACAGGGGTATGGCGAGCAGTACTTC,CASTGQGYGEQYF
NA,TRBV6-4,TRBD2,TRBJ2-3,TGTGCCAGCAGTGAAATCGGGGGGGCAACAGATACGCAGTATTTT,CASSEIGGATDTQYF
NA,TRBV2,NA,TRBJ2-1,TGTGCCAGCAGGCAACCTAGCGTGAGCTCCTACAATGAGCAGTTCTTC,CASRQPSVSSYNEQFF
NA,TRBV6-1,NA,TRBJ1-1,TGTGCCAGCAGTGAAACAAGGAACACTGAAGCTTTCTTT,CASSETRNTEAFF